A single sample is the source of the 4 T cell receptor beta chains below, sequenced in a study of cytomegalovirus exposure and HLA in healthy donors. The PCR was carried out with 60 Vbeta primers and 13 Jbeta primers. Repertoires were generated with immunoSEQ multiplex PCR, while TCRdb's copy carries only in-frame clones and drops some. This table holds about 200,000 clones, more than 75% found once. Sequenced input: PBMCs. These receptors were taken from a woman aged 50 to 60 in good health and CMV-seropositive.

J is TRBJ1-1 and V is TRBV7-2; D is undetermined. This CDR3 region has 18 residues. The germline CDR1 and CDR2 sequences are SGHTA and FQGNSA. V lost 4 bases and J lost 1, with 22 bases in between. CDR3 coding DNA: TGTGCCAGCAGCTCGGCTGGCCGACGACTTCCCGAGAACACTGAAGCTTTCTTT. It specifies CASSSAGRRLPENTEAFF.

The genes are TRBV28 and TRBJ2-7; D remains unclear. Germline values: CDR1 MDHEN, CDR2 SYDVKM. Trimming cost V 7 bases and J 6 bases, with 16 bases left between them. CDR3 length: 13 residues. CDR3 sequence (DNA): TGTGCCAGCACGGATAGAGGCAGACTCGAGCAGTACTTC. This codes for CASTDRGRLEQYF.

The chain is built from TRBV11-2 and TRBJ1-5; unclear D gene. This CDR3 is built from 16 residues. Between the trimmed V and J ends, which lost 0 bases and 0 bases, there was a span of 9 bases. Germline CDR1 is SGHAT and CDR2 is FQNNGV. CDR3 in amino acids: CASSLDSGYSNQPQHF. The CDR3 region has the DNA TGTGCCAGCAGCTTAGATTCAGGATATAGCAATCAGCCCCAGCATTTT.

V gene TRBV15 combines with J gene TRBJ2-7; 13 nucleotides agree with TRBD2. V dropped 2 bases and J dropped 6; count of bases not matched to a gene: 7. Germline CDR1 and CDR2: LNHNV and YYDKDF (reference sequence). This CDR3 region has 16 residues. In DNA form, the CDR3 reads TGTGCCACCAGCAGACCCGAGACTAGCGGGAGGAGCGAGCAGTACTTC. Its translation is CATSRPETSGRSEQYF.